The source of this T cell receptor (beta chain) is a study of beta chain features in type 1 diabetes. Study-wide context: Age, gender, cell numbers and subset yield matched between patients and controls. Study observations and caveats: In every one of the four CD4+ subsets, TCRB CDR3s were moderately but significantly shorter in Type 1 diabetes patients. In comparison with healthy donors, patients had naive, central memory and Treg TCRB repertoires that appeared more similar.

As to this clone: Its antigen is currently unknown.

Of the isolated RNA, all was reverse transcribed, and so the sequenced material was expressed TCRB transcripts. Libraries were prepared by immunoSEQ multiplex PCR; TCRdb keeps only in-frame clonotypes and omits some of them. The table lists approximately 270,000 clones, 13% to 15% of them singletons. Germline assignment: CDR1 MGHDK and CDR2 SYGVNS. The trim removed 6 bases at V and 5 bases at J, leaving 12 bases unmatched. CDR3 length: 15 amino acids. Blood was drawn once from each donor into heparinised tubes. The draws averaged around 0.12 L. Sequencing was performed on naive CD4+ T cells from blood. The sequence was collected from a man aged 25-45 years with type 1 diabetes. V and J are TRBV25-1 and TRBJ2-5, with 7 nucleotides matching TRBD1. CDR3 DNA: TGTGCCAGCAGAGGGGGCGCGTACTATTTCGAGACCCAGTACTTC. It yields the protein CASRGGAYYFETQYF.